This T cell receptor beta chain was documented in a study of OX40 agonist ivuxolimab in advanced cancers. At the level of the study: Partial responses were seen in three patients, one with hepatocellular carcinoma and two with cutaneous melanoma. Whole-study results and caveats: Within 6 weeks, CD4+ and CD8+ blood T cells expanded clonally at 0.1 to 3.0 mg/kg. Low clonal expansion, among the lowest seen, marked partial responders at 0.1-3.0 mg/kg.

Note on this clone: No antigen is known for it.

If patients had autoimmune disease history or systemic immunosuppression, they were excluded. Germline lookup yields CDR1 LNHNV and CDR2 YYDKDF (reference sequence). The CDR3 runs 15 residues. V shed 5 bases, J shed 1 base, and the junction held 5 bases outside the gene matches. The data were produced by immunoSEQ multiplex PCR, yet TCRdb's version contains in-frame clones alone and is incomplete. The data show tens of thousands of clones, about four fifths seen once. The chain recombines TRBV15 with TRBJ2-1; 7 bases fit TRBD1. Material: CD4+ or CD8+ T cells sorted from blood, obtained in a trial of the OX40 agonist ivuxolimab. This TCR derives from an adult with an advanced solid tumor such as melanoma, head and neck, liver or kidney cancer. The CDR3 sequence: CATSPTGASYNEQFF. The CDR3 DNA follows: TGTGCCACCAGCCCTACAGGGGCTTCCTACAATGAGCAGTTCTTC.